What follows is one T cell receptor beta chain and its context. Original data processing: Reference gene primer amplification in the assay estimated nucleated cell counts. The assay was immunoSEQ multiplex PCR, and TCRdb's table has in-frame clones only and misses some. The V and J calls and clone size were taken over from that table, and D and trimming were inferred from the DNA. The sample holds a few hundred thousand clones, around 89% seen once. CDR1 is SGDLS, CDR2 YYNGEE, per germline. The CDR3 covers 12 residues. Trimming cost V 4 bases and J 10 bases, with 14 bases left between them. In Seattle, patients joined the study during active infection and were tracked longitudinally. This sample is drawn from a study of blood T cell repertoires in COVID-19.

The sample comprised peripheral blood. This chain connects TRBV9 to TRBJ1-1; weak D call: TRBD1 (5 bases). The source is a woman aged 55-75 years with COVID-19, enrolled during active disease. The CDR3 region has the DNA TGTGCCAGCAGCCAGCCCCGGGGGAGAGCTTTCTTT. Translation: CASSQPRGRAFF.